This T cell receptor (beta chain) was retrieved from a study of blood T cell repertoires in COVID-19. Study information: Sources were T cells, B-cell-depleted T cells, or PBMCs; the material itself was cDNA or gDNA.

Allocation to cohorts depended on clinical history reported by the participants. Authors' data handling: Reference gene primer amplification gave estimated nucleated cell counts. Generated by immunoSEQ multiplex PCR, the TCRdb table keeps only in-frame clones and is missing some. Clonal size and the V and J genes are those of that table, whereas D and trimming came from the DNA. The table includes about 200,000 clones, 80% to 90% detected once. This sequence was found in a woman between 40 and 55 years old with acute COVID-19. The source material was PBMCs or T cells enriched from blood (not recorded which).

CDR3 in amino acids: CASSKTGTGSSYEQYF. The CDR3 DNA reads TGTGCCAGCAGTAAAACCGGGACAGGGTCCTCCTACGAGCAGTACTTC. The chain uses TRBV27 and TRBJ2-7, with 9 bases lining up with TRBD1. Unmatched junction bases numbered 8, after V lost 5 bases and J lost 0 bases. The CDR3 is made up of 16 amino acids. CDR1 is MNHEY and CDR2 is SMNVEV in the germline V gene (reference sequence).